Below, 3 T cell receptor beta chains from the same sample are listed, as sequenced in a study of T cell changes during pregnancy in multiple sclerosis (dated by TCRdb to the late 2010s). The library was built by means of the immunoSEQ multiplex PCR assay. The immuneACCESS repertoire file appears here via TCRdb, limited to in-frame rearrangements. These files lack a portion of the clones; in checked studies, under half of the deficit traces to unresolved V genes, and the cause of the others is not known. The table for this sample lists more than 50,000 clones; roughly 90% of them were counted only once. The ten largest make up just over 0.85% of the sample. The sequencing here drew on peripheral blood, taken before pregnancy. The receptors were sampled from a female donor with multiple sclerosis, enrolled in a pregnancy study.

The rearrangement uses TRBV6-4 and TRBJ1-5; D remains ambiguous. Trimming removed 5 bases from V and 6 bases from J, with 11 bases in between. Looked up from germline, CDR1 is MRHNA and CDR2 is SNTAGT. The CDR3 loop spans 13 amino acids. The CDR3 sequence is CASSPEVGQPQHF. CDR3 DNA: TGTGCCAGCAGTCCCGAGGTGGGTCAGCCCCAGCATTTT.

The chain combines TRBV6-5 with TRBJ1-1, with unresolved D. In germline, CDR1 is MNHEY, CDR2 SVGAGI. V dropped 1 base and J dropped 1 base, with 10 bases sitting between them. The CDR3 is made up of 15 amino acids. CDR3 bases: TGTGCCAGCAGTTACTTGGCCCCACAGAACACTGAAGCTTTCTTT. Residues: CASSYLAPQNTEAFF.

V gene TRBV9 combines with J gene TRBJ1-1; D ambiguous. V was pared by 4 bases and J by 4 bases, with 17 bases between. The CDR3 has 15 residues. The V gene's germline CDR1 is SGDLS and CDR2 YYNGEE. CDR3 in DNA: TGTGCCAGCAGCTCCGGAAAAGCGACTTCCACTGAAGCTTTCTTT. Its translation is CASSSGKATSTEAFF.